This T cell receptor beta chain was sequenced during a study of control samples from healthy donors and cancer patients (dated by TCRdb to 2020 to 2021). Comments on this clone: Its antigen is unknown. No base-level quality is on record; no much larger clone is a single base apart.

The library was obtained by the immunoSEQ multiplex PCR assay. TCRdb retrieved this table from immuneACCESS and kept in-frame rearrangements only. Not all clones are present; in checked studies, unresolved V genes account for under half, and no reason is known for the remainder. This sample gives 60,000 to 75,000 clones in total; approximately 89% of them show up just once. The top ten clones comprise around 2.3% of the sample. The germline V gene (reference sequence) supplies CDR1 SGHKS and CDR2 YYEKEE. The junction carries 15 bases between V and J, which are trimmed by 1 base and 5 bases respectively. Measured from the cysteine to the phenylalanine, the CDR3 is 16 residues long. Only CDR3 DNA remains: 48 bases, in frame from the first base.

The source is a woman aged 50 to 60 with head and neck cancer. What was sequenced was PBMCs. Rearrangement joined TRBV5-5 to TRBJ2-2; TRBD2 might be the D gene, on 6 matching bases. The DNA sequence is TGTGCCAGCAGCTTGCAGGGACTCCCCGGTACCGGGGAGCTGTTTTTT. Translation gives CASSLQGLPGTGELFF.